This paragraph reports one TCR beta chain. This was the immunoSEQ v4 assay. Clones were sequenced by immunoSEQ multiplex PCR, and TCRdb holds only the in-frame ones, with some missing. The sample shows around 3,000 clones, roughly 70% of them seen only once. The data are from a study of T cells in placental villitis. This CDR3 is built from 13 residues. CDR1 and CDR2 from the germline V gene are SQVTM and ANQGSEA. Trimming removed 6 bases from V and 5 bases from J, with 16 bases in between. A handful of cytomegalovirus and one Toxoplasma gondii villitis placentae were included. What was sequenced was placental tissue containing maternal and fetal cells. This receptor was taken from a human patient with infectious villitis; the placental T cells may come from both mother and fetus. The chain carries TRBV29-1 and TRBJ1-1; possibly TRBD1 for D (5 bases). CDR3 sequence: CSVEGSQGTEAFF. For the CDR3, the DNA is TGCAGCGTCGAGGGGTCACAAGGGACTGAAGCTTTCTTT.